This TCR beta chain was captured by sequencing in a study of cytomegalovirus exposure and HLA in healthy donors. Study results and limitations: It was confirmed in vitro that a few of the CMV-associated chains were specific for CMV antigens. Accounts indicate the classifier identified cytomegalovirus status with strong specificity and sensitivity.

About this clone: What it binds is unknown.

From the roughly 110-subject validation cohort, which was separate from the roughly 710-subject first cohort, the donors were drawn. The data were produced by immunoSEQ multiplex PCR, yet TCRdb's version contains in-frame clones alone and is incomplete. Of 180,000 or so clones in the sample, around nine tenths are singletons; the top ten hold roughly 3%. From germline, CDR1 is MNHEY and CDR2 SMNVEV (reference sequence). The CDR3 contains 12 residues. Deletions cut 6 bases from V and 7 bases from J, with 10 bases between. This receptor was identified in a young man in good health and CMV-seropositive. The J gene is TRBJ2-1, the V gene TRBV27, with TRBD1 as a possible D gene (7 bases). Material for sequencing was PBMCs. The CDR3 coding sequence is TGTGCCAGCAGCTCAGGGGGGAATGAGCAGTTCTTC. It encodes CASSSGGNEQFF.